A single sample is the source of the 27 T cell receptor beta chains below, sequenced in a study of T cell repertoires in cytomegalovirus infection. These receptors' targets are unknown. MiXCR, run by TCRdb on the reads, gives a single entry per CDR3 protein. The sample consists of around 55,000 distinct CDR3 sequences, 15% to 25% of them appearing once. Sequencing was performed on CD8+ T cells from cultured PBMCs, taken from culture after CMV antigen stimulation. The receptor source for this set is a human donor in good health (CMV status not recorded). Some clones in this sample may be carry-over from other donors' samples.

The chain couples TRBV6-2 or TRBV6-3 to TRBJ2-7; 8 bases agree with TRBD2. The CDR3 spans 13 residues. Losses at the gene ends were 5 bases for V and 4 bases for J; bases not matched to a gene: 4. Germline-derived CDR1 and CDR2 are MNHEY and SVGEGT. CDR3 sequence: CASSRLALYEQYF. The CDR3, as DNA: TGTGCCAGCAGTCGACTAGCGCTGTACGAGCAGTACTTC.

This rearrangement joins TRBV28 to TRBJ1-2; D remains ambiguous. Trimming left V 2 bases short and J 1 base short, with 11 bases between. The CDR3 loop spans 15 amino acids. Germline CDR1 reads MDHEN; CDR2 reads SYDVKM. The CDR3 DNA sequence: TGTGCCAGCAGTTTAGCGGGTCTAAGTAACTATGGCTACACCTTC. Translated: CASSLAGLSNYGYTF.

There are a few counts of this clonotype. The rearrangement uses TRBV7-6 and TRBJ2-1; TRBD1 matches at 8 bases. Germline lookup yields CDR1 SGHVS and CDR2 FNYEAQ. The J segment lost 3 bases and the V segment lost 5 bases, leaving 12 bases of the junction unmatched. The CDR3 consists of 17 residues. The CDR3 region has the DNA TGTGCCAGCAGCCCTAACCCGGCAGGGGGCTTCTACAATGAGCAGTTCTTC. This gives the protein CASSPNPAGGFYNEQFF.

V gene TRBV7-8 combines with J gene TRBJ2-2, with 8 nucleotides matching TRBD2. CDR1 is SGHVS and CDR2 is FQNEAQ in the germline V gene. CDR3 size: 13 residues. V trimming: 4 bases; J trimming: 9 bases; junction bases outside the gene matches: 4. CDR3 protein: CASSSTSVRELFF. CDR3 nucleotides: TGTGCCAGCAGCTCGACTAGCGTCAGGGAGCTGTTTTTT.

V gene TRBV7-3 combines with J gene TRBJ2-1; a possible D gene is TRBD2 (5 bases). In germline, CDR1 is SGHTA, CDR2 FQGTGA. V was trimmed by 1 base and J by 10 bases, leaving 11 bases between them. The CDR3 runs 13 residues. As DNA, the CDR3 is TGTGCCAGCAGCTTAAACGACTATAAGGAGCAGTTCTTC. This codes for CASSLNDYKEQFF.

CDR3 sequence reads: CESCLNSGVVDWDEQFF. The CDR3 bases are TGTGAAAGCTGTTTGAATAGCGGGGTGGTAGATTGGGATGAGCAGTTCTTC. V gene TRBV6-6 combines with J gene TRBJ2-1, with 8 bases that match TRBD2. Per the germline V gene, CDR1 is MNHNY and CDR2 is SVGAGI (reference sequence). This CDR3 region has 17 residues.

Points on this clonotype: Its ends do not fully match the called genes, so a read error is possible. The V and J genes are TRBV12-3 or TRBV12-4 and TRBJ1-2; no clear D gene. This CDR3 is built from 11 residues. CDR3 protein: CASSLGLIGAF. CDR3 DNA: TGTGCCAGCAGTTTAGGGCTGATTGGAGCCTTC.

The chain employs TRBV19 and TRBJ2-1; no firm D call. The germline gives CDR1 LNHDA, CDR2 SQIVND (reference sequence). The CDR3 has 13 amino acids. Trimming left V 8 bases short and J 0 bases short, with 8 bases between. The CDR3 region has the DNA TGTGCCAGTCTGGGGAACTCCTACAATGAGCAGTTCTTC. Residues: CASLGNSYNEQFF. The full variable domain, rest sourced from reference TRBV19 and TRBJ2-1, is DGGITQSPKYLFRKEGQNVTLSCEQNLNHDAMYWYRQDPGQGLRLIYYSQIVNDFQKGDIAEGYSVSREKKESFPLTVTSAQKNPTAFYLCASLGNSYNEQFFGPGTRLTVL.

The J gene is TRBJ1-1, the V gene TRBV6-2 or TRBV6-3; possibly TRBD1 for D (6 bases). With 5 bases removed from V and 6 bases from J, the gap between germline ends came to 7 bases. Germline loops: CDR1 MNHEY, CDR2 SVGEGT. The CDR3 length is 11 residues. The DNA of the CDR3 is TGTGCCAGCAGTCGACAGGCTGAAGCTTTCTTT. This translates into CASSRQAEAFF.

The CDR3 loop is CASSSYLAGGLADTQYF. For the CDR3, the DNA is TGTGCCAGCAGTTCCTATCTTGCGGGGGGGCTCGCAGATACGCAGTATTTT. The chain couples TRBV12-3 or TRBV12-4 to TRBJ2-3, with 9 positions matching TRBD2. The CDR3 runs 17 residues. The V segment lost 4 bases and the J segment 4 bases; nucleotides outside the gene matches: 12.

The rearrangement joins TRBV6-1 to TRBJ2-1; TRBD2 matches at 9 bases. The CDR3 has 18 amino acids. From germline, CDR1 is MNHNS and CDR2 SASEGT. V lost 5 bases, J lost 3 bases, and 14 bases stayed unmatched. The CDR3 DNA reads TGTGCCAGCAGTTACCCCCTCGTAAGCGGGGGGATCTACAATGAGCAGTTCTTC. This encodes CASSYPLVSGGIYNEQFF.

The chain employs TRBV19 and TRBJ2-7; the match to TRBD1 covers 9 bases. With V trimmed by 3 bases and J by 3 bases, 6 bases remained unmatched. The CDR3 consists of 15 residues. Germline lookup yields CDR1 LNHDA and CDR2 SQIVND (reference sequence). The CDR3 is CASSMWTGEIYEQYF. The CDR3 nucleotides are TGTGCCAGTAGTATGTGGACAGGGGAGATCTACGAGCAGTACTTC.

This clonotype was counted between two and nine times. The chain recombines TRBV7-9 with TRBJ2-3; 10 bases agree with TRBD2. The CDR3 totals 16 residues. Looked up from germline, CDR1 is SEHNR and CDR2 is FQNEAQ (reference sequence). With V trimmed by 4 bases and J by 5 bases, 9 bases remained unmatched. CDR3 coding DNA: TGTGCCAGCAGCTACTCGAGCGGGGGGGCCAAAGATACGCAGTATTTT. Translating gives CASSYSSGGAKDTQYF.

Only a few counts were recorded for this clonotype. The rearrangement links TRBV7-2 to TRBJ2-5, with a tentative D call TRBD2 (7 bases). Germline-derived CDR1 and CDR2 are SGHTA and FQGNSA. The CDR3 has 12 amino acids. V was trimmed by 5 bases and J by 7 bases, leaving 11 bases between them. The CDR3 DNA reads TGTGCCAGCAGCCTAGGGGGGGGGACCCAGTACTTC. Residues: CASSLGGGTQYF.

The V call is TRBV7-2, the J call TRBJ2-7; D unclear. CDR3 length equals 14 residues. Deletions cut 2 bases from V and 7 bases from J, with 15 bases between. From germline, CDR1 is SGHTA and CDR2 FQGNSA. The CDR3 protein is CASSLSLGPREQYF. CDR3 coding DNA: TGTGCCAGCAGCTTAAGTCTGGGCCCCCGGGAGCAGTACTTC. The entire variable domain, with the rest obtained from reference TRBV7-2 and TRBJ2-7, is as follows: GAGVSQSPSNKVTEKGKDVELRCDPISGHTALYWYRQSLGQGLEFLIYFQGNSAPDKSGLPSDRFSAERTGGSVSTLTIQRTQQEDSAVYLCASSLSLGPREQYFGPGTRLTVT.

This clonotype was recorded a few times. This chain links TRBV4-1 with TRBJ1-1; D is possibly TRBD1 (6 bases). Germline CDR1 and CDR2: MGHRA and YSYEKL. This CDR3 has 17 amino acids. Trimming cost V 0 bases and J 6 bases, with 20 bases left between them. The CDR3 region is CASSQDRGLGKKAEAFF. The CDR3 coding sequence is TGCGCCAGCAGCCAAGACAGGGGATTGGGAAAAAAAGCTGAAGCTTTCTTT.

This chain uses TRBV6-6 with TRBJ2-7; 10 bases agree with TRBD2. The CDR3 is made up of 15 amino acids. Germline V gene data show CDR1 as MNHNY and CDR2 as SVGAGI (reference sequence). Unmatched junction bases numbered 8, after V lost 6 bases and J lost 3 bases. In DNA, the CDR3 is TGTGCCAGCAGGACTCTACTAGCGGGAATCTACGAGCAGTACTTC. Translated: CASRTLLAGIYEQYF.

This clonotype was detected a few times. The chain couples TRBV12-3 or TRBV12-4 to TRBJ2-1; 9 bases are shared with TRBD2. V was clipped by 3 bases and J by 0 bases; unmatched bases: 3. CDR3 length: 16 residues. The CDR3 nucleotides read TGTGCCAGCAGTTTCCTAGCGGGAAGCTCCTACAATGAGCAGTTCTTC. Translating it yields CASSFLAGSSYNEQFF.

CDR3 residues: CASSAGTAGDTQYF. The DNA of the CDR3 is TGTGCCAGCAGTGCCGGGACAGCGGGGGATACGCAGTATTTT. This sequence joins TRBV6-1 and TRBJ2-3; either TRBD1 or TRBD2 may supply D (7 bases each). Germline V gene sequence: CDR1 MNHNS, CDR2 SASEGT. The CDR3 has 14 amino acids. The germline V and J ends were trimmed by 4 bases and 6 bases, with 14 bases remaining between them.

This clonotype appeared a few times. The rearrangement links TRBV6-5 to TRBJ2-2, with 10 bases aligning to TRBD1. V gave up 0 bases and J gave up 6 bases; unmatched junction bases: 4. CDR1 and CDR2 from the germline V gene are MNHEY and SVGAGI. This CDR3 is built from 16 residues. CDR3 sequence (DNA): TGTGCCAGCAGTTACTCTGGGACAGGGGTCTCCGGGGAGCTGTTTTTT. As protein: CASSYSGTGVSGELFF.

The chain has TRBV27 and TRBJ2-1; 8 bases fit TRBD1. V shed 2 bases and J 12 bases; nucleotides not matched to a gene: 15. Germline V lookup: CDR1 MNHEY, CDR2 SMNVEV (reference sequence). This CDR3 has 16 residues. The CDR3 DNA reads as TGTGCCAGCAGTTTAGGCAGGACAGGGCCGACCCTAAGGCAGTTCTTC. It translates to CASSLGRTGPTLRQFF.

Many counts were recorded for this clonotype. The chain uses TRBV7-9 and TRBJ2-1; 10 positions agree with TRBD2. This CDR3 spans 19 amino acids. Trimming cost V 4 bases and J 0 bases; bases outside gene matches: 12. The germline V gene encodes CDR1 SEHNR and CDR2 FQNEAQ (reference sequence). The CDR3 spells CASSSPGTSAISSYNEQFF. CDR3 DNA sequence: TGTGCCAGCAGCTCACCCGGGACTAGCGCGATAAGCTCCTACAATGAGCAGTTCTTC.

The CDR3 sequence: CATSPGGGNEQYF. CDR3 nucleotides: TGTGCCACCAGCCCCGGGGGGGGCAACGAGCAGTACTTC. This chain joins TRBV15 and TRBJ2-7, with TRBD2 matching 8 bases. V was pared by 5 bases and J by 5 bases, with 5 bases of the junction left unmatched. Per the germline V gene, CDR1 is LNHNV and CDR2 is YYDKDF (reference sequence). The CDR3 loop spans 13 amino acids.

The gene calls are TRBV7-9 and TRBJ1-2; 10 nucleotides line up with TRBD1. Germline V gene data show CDR1 as SEHNR and CDR2 as FQNEAQ (reference sequence). V was pared by 6 bases and J by 8 bases, with 9 bases of the junction left unmatched. The CDR3 runs 14 residues. The CDR3, as DNA: TGTGCCAGCAGATCAACCGGGACAGGGGTCGGCTACACCTTC. Protein: CASRSTGTGVGYTF.

The chain couples TRBV11-1 to TRBJ2-1; 9 bases fit TRBD2. CDR1 is SGHAT and CDR2 is FQDESV in the germline V gene (reference sequence). The CDR3 runs to 15 residues. The V and J ends lost 2 bases and 9 bases, in that order; junction bases with no gene match: 8. CDR3 sequence reads: CASSLLRGGRGEQFF. The CDR3 nucleotides read TGTGCCAGCAGCTTACTGCGGGGGGGCCGCGGTGAGCAGTTCTTC.

This clonotype was picked up many times. J is TRBJ2-3 and V is TRBV4-1; D is perhaps TRBD1 (5 bases). The CDR3 runs to 14 residues. V dropped 0 bases and J dropped 2 bases, with 6 bases sitting between them. CDR1 and CDR2 (germline): MGHRA, YSYEKL. CDR3 protein: CASSQEGATDTQYF. Here the CDR3 DNA reads TGCGCCAGCAGCCAAGAAGGGGCCACAGATACGCAGTATTTT.

This clonotype was seen more than once but under ten times. The chain links TRBV29-1 to TRBJ1-1, with D tentatively TRBD1 (5 bases). V was cut by 4 bases and J by 0 bases, with 15 bases left in between. Per germline, CDR1 SQVTM and CDR2 ANQGSEA. CDR3 length: 15 amino acids. For the CDR3, the DNA is TGCAGCGTTGCCTCCCATCAGGGCCTGAACACTGAAGCTTTCTTT. Protein sequence: CSVASHQGLNTEAFF.